This T cell receptor beta chain emerged from a study of technical replicates of blood from a handful of donors. This clone was counted ten times or more. J was trimmed by 9 bases and V by 5 bases; bases with no gene match: 11. The CDR3 totals 15 residues. Germline lookup yields CDR1 PRHDT and CDR2 FYEKMQ (reference sequence). Sequencing was performed with immunoSEQ multiplex PCR; in TCRdb, only in-frame clones are kept and a portion is missing. Seen here are about 81,000 clones, about 81% observed once, and the top ten hold 3% to 5%. The sequence derives from a human donor in good health. Some clones in this sample may be carry-over from other donors' samples. The sequenced material came from PBMCs. This chain links TRBV13 with TRBJ2-1; 9 positions agree with TRBD1. For the CDR3, the DNA is TGTGCCAGCAGCATTGAGGGACAGGGCACAAGTGAGCAGTTCTTC. This translates into CASSIEGQGTSEQFF.